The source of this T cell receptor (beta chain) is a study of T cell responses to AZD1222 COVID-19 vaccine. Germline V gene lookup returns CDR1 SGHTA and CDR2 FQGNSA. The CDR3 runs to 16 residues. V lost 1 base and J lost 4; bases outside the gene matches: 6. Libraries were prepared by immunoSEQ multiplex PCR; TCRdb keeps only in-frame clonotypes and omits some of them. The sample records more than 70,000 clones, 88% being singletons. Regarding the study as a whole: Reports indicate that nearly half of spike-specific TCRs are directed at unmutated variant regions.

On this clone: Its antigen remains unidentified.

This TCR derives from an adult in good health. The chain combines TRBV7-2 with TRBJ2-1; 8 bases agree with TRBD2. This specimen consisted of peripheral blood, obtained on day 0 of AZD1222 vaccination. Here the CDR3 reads CASSLEVPSGYNEQFF. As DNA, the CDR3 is TGTGCCAGCAGCTTAGAAGTACCTAGCGGGTACAATGAGCAGTTCTTC.